Presented here are 14 T cell receptor beta chains from one specimen sequenced in a study of T cell responses to AZD1222 COVID-19 vaccine. Libraries were prepared by immunoSEQ multiplex PCR; TCRdb keeps only in-frame clonotypes and omits some of them. This table holds 250,000 to 300,000 clones, about 94% found once. Source: peripheral blood, taken 28 days after the second AZD1222 dose. The origin of the receptors is an adult who received the AZD1222 COVID-19 vaccine.

This chain connects TRBV28 to TRBJ2-7; maybe TRBD2 (6 bases). The V end lost 2 bases, the J end lost 1 base, and 12 bases lay between the germline ends. Germline V gene sequence: CDR1 MDHEN, CDR2 SYDVKM. The CDR3 has 15 residues. CDR3 loop: CASSLGLADSYEQYF. CDR3 nucleotides: TGTGCCAGCAGTTTAGGGTTAGCGGATTCCTACGAGCAGTACTTC. Full variable domain (missing parts from reference TRBV28 and TRBJ2-7): DVKVTQSSRYLVKRTGEKVFLECVQDMDHENMFWYRQDPGLGLRLIYFSYDVKMKEKGDIPEGYSVSREKKERFSLILESASTNQTSMYLCASSLGLADSYEQYFGPGTRLTVT.

The J gene is TRBJ1-1, the V gene TRBV20-1; D uncertain. Trimming pared 5 bases from V and 2 bases from J, leaving 3 bases between. Germline CDR1 is DFQATT and CDR2 is SNEGSKA (reference sequence). The CDR3 runs to 10 residues. The DNA for the CDR3 is TGCAGTGCTGGCAACACTGAAGCTTTCTTT. This codes for CSAGNTEAFF.

The chain combines TRBV5-4 with TRBJ1-2, with D perhaps TRBD1 (5 bases). CDR3 size: 14 residues. Germline values: CDR1 SGHNT, CDR2 YYREEE (reference sequence). The ends were cut back, 0 bases at V and 2 bases at J, with 8 bases in the middle. The chain's CDR3 is CASSLAGFNYGYTF. CDR3 nucleotides: TGTGCCAGCAGCTTGGCAGGGTTCAACTATGGCTACACCTTC.

V usage is TRBV2 and J usage is TRBJ2-7; maybe TRBD2 (6 bases). Germline CDR1 and CDR2: SNHLY and FYNNEI. This CDR3 has 13 amino acids. Trimming removed 3 bases from V and 3 bases from J, with 9 bases in between. The CDR3 loop is CASSDGGDYEQYF. The CDR3 DNA reads TGTGCCAGCAGTGACGGCGGGGACTACGAGCAGTACTTC.

This rearrangement joins TRBV7-3 to TRBJ2-2; D possibly corresponds to TRBD1 (6 bases). The V gene's germline CDR1 is SGHTA and CDR2 FQGTGA. The CDR3 has 13 residues. The ends were cut back, 5 bases at V and 4 bases at J, with 8 bases in the middle. As DNA, the CDR3 is TGTGCCAGCAGCAGGGGGAGCACCGGGGAGCTGTTTTTT. It specifies CASSRGSTGELFF.

The chain recombines TRBV19 with TRBJ1-1; D is unclear. The CDR3 has 13 amino acids. The V gene lost 6 bases and the J gene lost 0 bases, with 8 bases spanning the gap. The germline V gene has CDR1 LNHDA and CDR2 SQIVND (reference sequence). CDR3 in DNA: TGTGCCAGTAGCTTACAGCTGAACACTGAAGCTTTCTTT. The encoded protein is CASSLQLNTEAFF.

This sequence joins TRBV15 and TRBJ1-5, with D hard to call. Trimming removed 0 bases at V and 1 base at J, with 13 bases between. The length of the CDR3 is 17 residues. The germline CDR1 and CDR2 sequences are LNHNV and YYDKDF (reference sequence). Written as DNA, the CDR3 is TGTGCCACCAGCAGAGATCTTGGGGTGGTCAGCAATCAGCCCCAGCATTTT. It is translated as CATSRDLGVVSNQPQHF.

The chain employs TRBV9 and TRBJ2-2, with D tentatively TRBD1 or TRBD2 (6 bases each). The CDR3 is 15 residues long. Between the trimmed V and J ends, which lost 5 bases and 7 bases, there was a span of 18 bases. Germline loops: CDR1 SGDLS, CDR2 YYNGEE. The CDR3 reads CASSPKRGAGGELFF. In nucleotides, the CDR3 is TGTGCCAGCAGTCCAAAGAGGGGGGCCGGCGGGGAGCTGTTTTTT. Using reference TRBV9 and TRBJ2-2 for the parts outside the CDR3, the full variable domain is DSGVTQTPKHLITATGQRVTLRCSPRSGDLSVYWYQQSLDQGLQFLIQYYNGEERAKGNILERFSAQQFPDLHSELNLSSLELGDSALYFCASSPKRGAGGELFFGEGSRLTVL.

This chain joins TRBV7-9 and TRBJ1-2; possible D gene TRBD1, 5 bases. The CDR3 length is 13 residues. Trimming removed 8 bases at V and 4 bases at J, with 14 bases between. CDR1 is SEHNR, CDR2 FQNEAQ, per germline (reference sequence). CDR3 DNA: TGTGCCAGCGCGTTACAGGAGGGCTATGGCTACACCTTC. Residues: CASALQEGYGYTF.

The chain combines TRBV5-6 with TRBJ2-1; no reliable D call. V lost 4 bases to trimming and J lost 6 bases, with 14 bases between them. The CDR3 totals 14 residues. Germline V gives CDR1 SGHDT, CDR2 YYEEEE. Written as DNA, the CDR3 is TGTGCCAGCAGCCATCCGGCTCCCGCCAATGAGCAGTTCTTC. It translates to CASSHPAPANEQFF. The full variable domain, rest sourced from reference TRBV5-6 and TRBJ2-1, is DAGVTQSPTHLIKTRGQQVTLRCSPKSGHDTVSWYQQALGQGPQFIFQYYEEEERQRGNFPDRFSGHQFPNYSSELNVNALLLGDSALYLCASSHPAPANEQFFGPGTRLTVL.

The chain carries TRBV28 and TRBJ2-7; 9 bases match TRBD2. The J segment lost 0 bases and the V segment lost 8 bases, leaving 8 bases of the junction unmatched. The CDR3 loop spans 15 amino acids. CDR1 and CDR2 (germline): MDHEN, SYDVKM. In DNA form, the CDR3 reads TGTGCCAGCGTAGTCAGCGGGGGGAACTCCTACGAGCAGTACTTC. This sequence encodes CASVVSGGNSYEQYF.

The sample holds one count of this clone. The chain carries TRBV7-9 and TRBJ2-1, with TRBD1 identical over 11 bases. V gave up 6 bases and J gave up 6 bases; unmatched junction bases: 4. CDR3 size: 14 residues. Germline CDR1 reads SEHNR; CDR2 reads FQNEAQ (reference sequence). The CDR3 here is CASRAGTGGNEQFF. The CDR3 DNA reads as TGTGCCAGCAGAGCCGGGACAGGGGGCAATGAGCAGTTCTTC. Full variable domain (missing parts from reference TRBV7-9 and TRBJ2-1): DTGVSQNPRHKITKRGQNVTFRCDPISEHNRLYWYRQTLGQGPEFLTYFQNEAQLEKSRLLSDRFSAERPKGSFSTLEIQRTEQGDSAMYLCASRAGTGGNEQFFGPGTRLTVL.

The sample holds one count of this clone. The same CDR3 also results from other DNA sequences found in this sample. The chain employs TRBV18 and TRBJ1-1; D remains ambiguous. The germline V and J ends were trimmed by 2 bases and 1 base, with 5 bases remaining between them. Germline CDR1 KGHSH, CDR2 LQKENI. CDR3 size: 13 residues. CDR3 sequence reads: CASSPLENTEAFF. In DNA form, the CDR3 reads TGTGCCAGCTCACCATTGGAGAACACTGAAGCTTTCTTT.

This clone occurred once. CDR3 bases: TGTGCCAGCAGTTTTCTAGGGACCGGGGGCCCGCGGGAAGGCTACACCTTC. It is translated as CASSFLGTGGPREGYTF. The chain has TRBV28 and TRBJ1-2; weak D call: TRBD1 (6 bases). Germline values: CDR1 MDHEN, CDR2 SYDVKM. Trimming stripped 3 bases from V and 8 bases from J, with 25 bases between. CDR3 length: 17 amino acids.